This TCR beta chain was recovered during a study of blood T cell repertoires in COVID-19. Study as a whole: Samples taken during acute and convalescent COVID-19 were collected in the United States, Italy and Spain. Sample material is recorded as cDNA or gDNA derived from T cells, B-cell-depleted T cells, or PBMCs.

This table comes from immunoSEQ multiplex PCR, and its TCRdb copy is limited to in-frame clones, with some not included. The table shows about 210,000 clones, with 70% to 90% occurring only once. Germline CDR1 and CDR2: GTSNPN and SVGIG (reference sequence). Trimming removed 7 bases at V and 2 bases at J, with 7 bases between. The CDR3 is made up of 11 amino acids. This chain links TRBV30 with TRBJ2-3; no clear D gene. Input material: PBMCs or T cells enriched from blood (not recorded which). The clonotype comes from a man aged 35 to 55 who had recovered from COVID-19. CDR3 DNA sequence: TGTGCCTCCCAGATCACAGATACGCAGTATTTT. Amino acid sequence: CASQITDTQYF.